This T cell receptor (beta chain) was captured by sequencing in a study of cytomegalovirus exposure and HLA in healthy donors. Broader study findings: According to the study, 160 or so TCR beta chains were cytomegalovirus-associated.

Donors were drawn from the 120-subject validation cohort, separate from the approximately 670-subject first cohort. The table lists this clone with a count of one. No antigen is known for it. The assay was immunoSEQ multiplex PCR, and TCRdb's table has in-frame clones only and misses some. Of around 220,000 clones listed, 80% to 90% are singletons. This receptor was taken from a woman younger than 35 in good health and CMV-seronegative. Material: PBMCs.

CDR3 sequence: CASSLHLSVGVEKLFF. The DNA of the CDR3 is TGTGCCAGCAGTTTGCACCTTAGTGTTGGAGTTGAAAAACTGTTTTTT. The V call is TRBV27, the J call TRBJ1-4; D ambiguous. Trimming left V 3 bases short and J 7 bases short, with 18 bases between. The CDR3 loop spans 16 amino acids. Germline V gene sequence: CDR1 MNHEY, CDR2 SMNVEV (reference sequence).